This T cell receptor (beta chain) originates from a study of blood T cell repertoires in COVID-19. Study summary: PBMCs, B-cell-depleted T cells, or T cells were the source of the cDNA or gDNA that made up the material.

Some clones are missing from TCRdb's copy, which holds only in-frame ones; the method was immunoSEQ multiplex PCR. The repertoire holds over 120,000 clones, with around 87% as singletons. V lost 4 bases to trimming and J lost 7 bases; unmatched junction nucleotides: 4. This CDR3 is built from 13 residues. Germline CDR1 and CDR2: GTSNPN and SVGIG (reference sequence). The rearrangement uses TRBV30 and TRBJ1-6; TRBD1 matches at 7 bases. This sequence was found in a man aged 50 to 60 who had recovered from COVID-19. Sequencing was performed on peripheral blood. Written as DNA, the CDR3 is TGTGCCTGGATGGGGACAGCAAATTCACCCCTCCACTTT. Its translation: CAWMGTANSPLHF.